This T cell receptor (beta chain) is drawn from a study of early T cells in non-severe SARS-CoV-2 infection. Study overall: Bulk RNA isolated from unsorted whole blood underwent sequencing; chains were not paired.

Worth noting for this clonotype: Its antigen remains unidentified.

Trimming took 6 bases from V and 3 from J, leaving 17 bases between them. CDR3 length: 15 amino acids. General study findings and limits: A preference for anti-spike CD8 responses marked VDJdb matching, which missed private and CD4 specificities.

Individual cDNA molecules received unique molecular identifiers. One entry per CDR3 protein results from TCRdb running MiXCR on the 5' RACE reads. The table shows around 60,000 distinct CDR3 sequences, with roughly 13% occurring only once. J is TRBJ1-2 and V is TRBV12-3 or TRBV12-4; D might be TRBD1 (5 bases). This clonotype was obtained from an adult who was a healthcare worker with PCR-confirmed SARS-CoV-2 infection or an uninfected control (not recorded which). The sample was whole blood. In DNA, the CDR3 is TGTGCCAGCAGCCTTATCCAAGGGGTCGACTATGGCTACACCTTC. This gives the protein CASSLIQGVDYGYTF.